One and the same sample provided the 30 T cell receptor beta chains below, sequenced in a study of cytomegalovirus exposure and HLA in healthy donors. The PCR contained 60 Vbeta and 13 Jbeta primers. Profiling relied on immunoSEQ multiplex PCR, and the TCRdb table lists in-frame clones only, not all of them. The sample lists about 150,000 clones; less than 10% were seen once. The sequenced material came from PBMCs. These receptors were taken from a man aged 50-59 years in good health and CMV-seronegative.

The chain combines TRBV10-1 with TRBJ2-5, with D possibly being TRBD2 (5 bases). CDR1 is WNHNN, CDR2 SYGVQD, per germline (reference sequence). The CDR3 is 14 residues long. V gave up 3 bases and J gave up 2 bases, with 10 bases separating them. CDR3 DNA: TGCGCCAGCAGTGATCCCCGGGAACAAGAGACCCAGTACTTC. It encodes CASSDPREQETQYF.

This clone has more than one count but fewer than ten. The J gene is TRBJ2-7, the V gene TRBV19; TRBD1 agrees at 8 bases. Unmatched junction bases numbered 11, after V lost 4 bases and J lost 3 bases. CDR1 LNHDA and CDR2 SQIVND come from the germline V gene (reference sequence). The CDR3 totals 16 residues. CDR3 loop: CASSTPGQGSHYEQYF. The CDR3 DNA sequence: TGTGCCAGTAGTACCCCCGGACAGGGTTCCCACTACGAGCAGTACTTC.

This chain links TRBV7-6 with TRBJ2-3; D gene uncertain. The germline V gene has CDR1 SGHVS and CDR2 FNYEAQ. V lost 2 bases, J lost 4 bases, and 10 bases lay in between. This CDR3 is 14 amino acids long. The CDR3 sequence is CASSLIGGPDTQYF. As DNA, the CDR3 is TGTGCCAGCAGCTTAATTGGCGGCCCAGATACGCAGTATTTT.

The CDR3 nucleotides read TGTGCCAGCAGCTTAGCCCAGCGGGGGGCCCTCAATGAGCAGTTCTTC. As protein: CASSLAQRGALNEQFF. The V call is TRBV7-8, the J call TRBJ2-1; 9 bases are shared with TRBD2. Trimming cost V 0 bases and J 6 bases; bases outside gene matches: 6. This CDR3 has 16 amino acids. Germline assignment: CDR1 SGHVS and CDR2 FQNEAQ.

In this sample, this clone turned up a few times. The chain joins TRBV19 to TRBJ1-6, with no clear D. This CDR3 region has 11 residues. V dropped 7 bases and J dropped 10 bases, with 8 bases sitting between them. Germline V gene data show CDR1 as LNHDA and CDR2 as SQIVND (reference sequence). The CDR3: CASKNGSPLHF. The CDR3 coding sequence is TGTGCCAGTAAAAACGGGTCACCCCTCCACTTT.

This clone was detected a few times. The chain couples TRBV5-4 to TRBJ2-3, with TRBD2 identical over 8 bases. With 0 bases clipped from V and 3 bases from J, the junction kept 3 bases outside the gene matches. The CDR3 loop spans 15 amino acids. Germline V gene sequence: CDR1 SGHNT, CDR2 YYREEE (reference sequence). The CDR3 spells CASSLAGRATDTQYF. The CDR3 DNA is TGTGCCAGCAGCTTGGCCGGGAGGGCTACAGATACGCAGTATTTT.

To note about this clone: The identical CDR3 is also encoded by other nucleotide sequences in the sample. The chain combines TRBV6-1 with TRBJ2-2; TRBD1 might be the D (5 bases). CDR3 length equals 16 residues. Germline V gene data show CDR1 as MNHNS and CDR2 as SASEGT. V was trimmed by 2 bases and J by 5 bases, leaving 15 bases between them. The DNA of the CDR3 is TGTGCCAGCAGTGAATTAAGGGGCTATATTACCGGGGAGCTGTTTTTT. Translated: CASSELRGYITGELFF.

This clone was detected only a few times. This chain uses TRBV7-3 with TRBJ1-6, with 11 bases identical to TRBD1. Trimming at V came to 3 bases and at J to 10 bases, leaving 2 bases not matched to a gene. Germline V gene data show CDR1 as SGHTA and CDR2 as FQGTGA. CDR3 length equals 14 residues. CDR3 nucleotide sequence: TGTGCCAGCAGCTTTGGACAGGGGGCGTCACCCCTCCACTTT. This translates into CASSFGQGASPLHF.

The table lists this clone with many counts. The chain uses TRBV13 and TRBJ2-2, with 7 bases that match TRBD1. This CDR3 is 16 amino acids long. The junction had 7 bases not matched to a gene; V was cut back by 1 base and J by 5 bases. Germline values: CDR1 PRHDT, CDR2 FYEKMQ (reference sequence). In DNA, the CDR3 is TGTGCCAGCAGCTTAGCCAACAGGGGCCGGACCGGGGAGCTGTTTTTT. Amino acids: CASSLANRGRTGELFF.

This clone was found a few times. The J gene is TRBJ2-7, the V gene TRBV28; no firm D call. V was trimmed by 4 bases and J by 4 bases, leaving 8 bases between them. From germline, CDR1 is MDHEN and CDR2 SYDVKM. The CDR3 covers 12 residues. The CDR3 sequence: CASSSNWYEQYF. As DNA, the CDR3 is TGTGCCAGCAGTTCAAACTGGTACGAGCAGTACTTC. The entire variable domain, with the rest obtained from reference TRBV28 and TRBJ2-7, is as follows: DVKVTQSSRYLVKRTGEKVFLECVQDMDHENMFWYRQDPGLGLRLIYFSYDVKMKEKGDIPEGYSVSREKKERFSLILESASTNQTSMYLCASSSNWYEQYFGPGTRLTVT.

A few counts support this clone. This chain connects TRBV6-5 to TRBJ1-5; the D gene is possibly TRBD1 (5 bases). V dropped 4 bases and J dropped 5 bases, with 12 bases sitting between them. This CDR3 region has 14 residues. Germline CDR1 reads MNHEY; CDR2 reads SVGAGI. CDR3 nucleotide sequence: TGTGCCAGCAGTTCCTTCAGGGAGGATCAGCCCCAGCATTTT. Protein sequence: CASSSFREDQPQHF.

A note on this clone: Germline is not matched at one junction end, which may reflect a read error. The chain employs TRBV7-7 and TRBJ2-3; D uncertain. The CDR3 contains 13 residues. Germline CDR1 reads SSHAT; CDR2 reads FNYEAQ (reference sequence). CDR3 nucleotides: TGTGCTAGCAGCCGACTTTCGACAGATACGCAGTATTTT. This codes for CASSRLSTDTQYF.

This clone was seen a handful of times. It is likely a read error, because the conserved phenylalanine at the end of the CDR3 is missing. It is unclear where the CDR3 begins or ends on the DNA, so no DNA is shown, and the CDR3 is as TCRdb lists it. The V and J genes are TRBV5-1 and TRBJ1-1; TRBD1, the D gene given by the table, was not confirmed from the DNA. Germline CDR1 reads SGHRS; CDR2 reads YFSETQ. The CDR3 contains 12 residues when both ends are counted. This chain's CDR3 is CASSQTGLEPFL.

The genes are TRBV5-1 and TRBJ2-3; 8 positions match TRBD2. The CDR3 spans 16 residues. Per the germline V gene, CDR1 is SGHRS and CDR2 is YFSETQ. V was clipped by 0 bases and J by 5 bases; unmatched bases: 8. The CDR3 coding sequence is TGCGCCAGCAGCTTGGTTGCGGGAGGTATGGGAGATACGCAGTATTTT. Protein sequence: CASSLVAGGMGDTQYF.

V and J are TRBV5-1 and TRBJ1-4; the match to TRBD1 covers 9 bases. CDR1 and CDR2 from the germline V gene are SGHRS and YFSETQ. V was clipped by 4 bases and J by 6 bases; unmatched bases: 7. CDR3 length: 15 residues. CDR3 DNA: TGCGCCAGCAGCCCGCCGGGACAGGGATATGAAAAACTGTTTTTT. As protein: CASSPPGQGYEKLFF.

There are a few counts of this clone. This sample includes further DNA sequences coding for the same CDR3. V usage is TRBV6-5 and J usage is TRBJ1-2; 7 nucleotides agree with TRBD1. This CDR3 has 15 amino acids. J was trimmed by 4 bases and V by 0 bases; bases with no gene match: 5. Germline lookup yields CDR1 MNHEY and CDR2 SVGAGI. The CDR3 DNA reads TGTGCCAGCAGTTACTCGACAGGGAGTAGCTATGGCTACACCTTC. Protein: CASSYSTGSSYGYTF.

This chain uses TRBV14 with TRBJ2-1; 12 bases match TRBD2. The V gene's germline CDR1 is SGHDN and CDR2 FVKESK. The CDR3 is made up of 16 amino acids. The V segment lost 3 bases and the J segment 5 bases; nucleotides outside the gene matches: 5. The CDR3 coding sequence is TGTGCCAGCAGCCACTCGGGACTAGCGGGCGACAATGAGCAGTTCTTC. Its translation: CASSHSGLAGDNEQFF.

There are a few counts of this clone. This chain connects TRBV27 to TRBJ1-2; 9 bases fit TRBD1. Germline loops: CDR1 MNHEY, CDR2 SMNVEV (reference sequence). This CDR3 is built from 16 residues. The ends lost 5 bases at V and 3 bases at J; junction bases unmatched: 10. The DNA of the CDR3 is TGTGCCAGCAGTCAAGGTCGGACAGGGGCCGACTATGGCTACACCTTC. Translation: CASSQGRTGADYGYTF.

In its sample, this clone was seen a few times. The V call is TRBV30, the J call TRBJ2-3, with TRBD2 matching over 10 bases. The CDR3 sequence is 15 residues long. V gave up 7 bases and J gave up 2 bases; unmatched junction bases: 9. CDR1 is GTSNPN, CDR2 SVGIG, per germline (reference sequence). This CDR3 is CAFIQLAGLTDTQYF. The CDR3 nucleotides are TGTGCCTTCATACAACTAGCGGGGCTCACAGATACGCAGTATTTT.

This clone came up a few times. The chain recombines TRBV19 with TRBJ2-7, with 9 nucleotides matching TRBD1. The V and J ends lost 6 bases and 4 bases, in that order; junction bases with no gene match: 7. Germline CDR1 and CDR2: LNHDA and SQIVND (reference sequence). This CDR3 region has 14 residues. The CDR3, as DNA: TGTGCCAGTAGCCTTGGGACAGGGAGGTACGAGCAGTACTTC. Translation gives CASSLGTGRYEQYF.

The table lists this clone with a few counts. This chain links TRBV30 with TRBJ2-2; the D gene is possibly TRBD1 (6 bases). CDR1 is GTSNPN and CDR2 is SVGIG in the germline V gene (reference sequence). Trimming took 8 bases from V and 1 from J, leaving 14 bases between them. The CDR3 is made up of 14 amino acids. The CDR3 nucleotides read TGTGCCATATCAAGGACAGTGAACACCGGGGAGCTGTTTTTT. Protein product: CAISRTVNTGELFF.

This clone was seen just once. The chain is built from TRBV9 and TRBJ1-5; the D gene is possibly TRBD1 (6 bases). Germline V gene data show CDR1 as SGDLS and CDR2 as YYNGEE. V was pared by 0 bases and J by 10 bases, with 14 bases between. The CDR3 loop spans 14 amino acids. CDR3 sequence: CASSVGPGEQPQHF. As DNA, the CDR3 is TGTGCCAGCAGCGTAGGTCCAGGGGAGCAACCCCAGCATTTT.

This CDR3 reads CASSLTSLGQGPYGYTF. CDR3 DNA sequence: TGTGCCAGCAGTCTGACCTCCCTGGGACAGGGCCCCTATGGCTACACCTTC. This chain links TRBV27 with TRBJ1-2; 9 nucleotides match TRBD1. The V segment lost 5 bases and the J segment 4 bases; nucleotides outside the gene matches: 14. CDR1 is MNHEY, CDR2 SMNVEV, per germline (reference sequence). The length of the CDR3 is 17 residues.

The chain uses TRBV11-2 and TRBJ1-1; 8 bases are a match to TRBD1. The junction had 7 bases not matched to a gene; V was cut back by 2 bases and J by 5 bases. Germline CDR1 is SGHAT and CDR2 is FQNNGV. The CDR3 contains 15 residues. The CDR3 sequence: CASSLWGQVATEAFF. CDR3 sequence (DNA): TGTGCCAGCAGCTTATGGGGACAGGTCGCTACTGAAGCTTTCTTT.

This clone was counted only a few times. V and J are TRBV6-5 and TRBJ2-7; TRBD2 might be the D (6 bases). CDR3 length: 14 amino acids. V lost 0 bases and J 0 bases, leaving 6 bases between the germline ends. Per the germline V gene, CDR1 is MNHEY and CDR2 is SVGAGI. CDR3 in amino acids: CASSYSGGSYEQYF. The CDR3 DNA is TGTGCCAGCAGTTACTCCGGGGGCTCCTACGAGCAGTACTTC.

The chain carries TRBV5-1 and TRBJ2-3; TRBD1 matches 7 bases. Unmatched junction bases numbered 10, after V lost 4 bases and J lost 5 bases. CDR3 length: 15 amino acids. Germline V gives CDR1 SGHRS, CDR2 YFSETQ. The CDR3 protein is CASSRQGGMKDTQYF. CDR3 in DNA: TGCGCCAGCAGCAGACAGGGTGGCATGAAAGATACGCAGTATTTT.

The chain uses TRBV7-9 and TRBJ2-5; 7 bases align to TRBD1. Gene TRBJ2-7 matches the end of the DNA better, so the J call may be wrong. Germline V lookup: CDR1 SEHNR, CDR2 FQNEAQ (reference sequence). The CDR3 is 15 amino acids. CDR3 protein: CASSHGTDLAYEQYF. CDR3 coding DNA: TGTGCCAGCAGCCACGGGACAGATTTAGCCTACGAGCAGTACTTC.

CDR3 sequence (DNA): TGTGCCAGCAGCTTGAGTCAGGACACTGAAGCTTTCTTT. It translates to CASSLSQDTEAFF. This chain connects TRBV5-8 to TRBJ1-1; no definite D call. The V end was cut by 1 base, the J end by 3 bases, with 7 bases between. CDR3 length: 13 residues. Per the germline V gene, CDR1 is SGHTS and CDR2 is YDEGEE.

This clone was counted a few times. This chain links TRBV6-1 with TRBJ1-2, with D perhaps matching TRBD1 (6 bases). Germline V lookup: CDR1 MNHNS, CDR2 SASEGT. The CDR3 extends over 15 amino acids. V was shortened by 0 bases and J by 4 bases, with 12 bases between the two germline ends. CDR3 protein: CASSEAVPRGYGYTF. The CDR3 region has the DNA TGTGCCAGCAGTGAAGCGGTCCCCAGGGGCTATGGCTACACCTTC.

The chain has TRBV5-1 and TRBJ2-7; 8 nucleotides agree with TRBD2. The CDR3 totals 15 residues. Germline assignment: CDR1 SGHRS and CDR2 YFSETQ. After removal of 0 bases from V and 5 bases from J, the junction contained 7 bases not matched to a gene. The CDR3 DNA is TGCGCCAGCAGCTTGGGAAGCGGGAGTGCCCACGAGCAGTACTTC. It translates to CASSLGSGSAHEQYF.